Below, 2 T cell receptor beta chains from the same sample are listed, as sequenced in a study of T cell responses to AZD1222 COVID-19 vaccine (dated by TCRdb to the early 2020s). Libraries came from the immunoSEQ multiplex PCR assay. Entries here come from immuneACCESS through TCRdb and include only in-frame sequences with V and J called. Some clones fail to appear in such tables; in the studies checked, an unresolved V gene covers under half of the shortfall, and the cause of the remainder is unknown. The sample includes over 150,000 clones, with around 92% observed a single time. Of the sample, more than 9% is held by the ten largest clones. According to the study, the label for this sample's time point signals: baseline before first vaccination. The sequences come from peripheral blood, collected on day 0 of AZD1222 vaccination. These receptor sequences come from an adult in good health.

This sequence joins TRBV24-1 and TRBJ1-2; 8 bases agree with TRBD1. V lost 7 bases and J lost 7; bases outside the gene matches: 4. Germline CDR1 and CDR2: KGHDR and SFDVKD. This CDR3 region has 12 residues. The CDR3, as DNA: TGTGCCACCAGCCAGGGGGCGAGTGGCTACACCTTC. It codes for CATSQGASGYTF.

The chain is built from TRBV19 and TRBJ2-1; either TRBD1 or TRBD2 may fit D (6 bases each). V shed 3 bases and J shed 6 bases, with 15 bases lying between them. CDR1 is LNHDA and CDR2 is SQIVND in the germline V gene (reference sequence). The CDR3 has 15 residues. CDR3 residues: CASSIRGDGVNEQFF. The CDR3 nucleotides are TGTGCCAGTAGTATTAGGGGGGACGGGGTCAATGAGCAGTTCTTC.